The clone carrying this T cell receptor beta chain was seen many times. Its antigen is still unknown. The CDR3 length is 16 residues. Trimming pared 8 bases from V and 0 bases from J, leaving 14 bases between. CDR1 MDHEN and CDR2 SYDVKM come from the germline V gene. This specimen belongs to a study of response to subunit inactivated influenza vaccine. General study results and limits: Every seasonal influenza vaccination brings in few new T cells, the authors suggested.

TCRdb re-analysed the RT-PCR reads in MiXCR, keeping a single row per CDR3 protein. Counted here are more than 250,000 distinct CDR3 sequences, 21% occurring once; the ten biggest clones make up 10%. The sequencing used PBMCs from blood, collected less than 22 months after vaccination. V is TRBV28 and J is TRBJ2-6; unclear D gene. This TCR was recovered from a man between 50 and 75 years old who received an inactivated influenza vaccine. The CDR3, as DNA: TGTGCCAGCTCCCGTAATACCCTCTCTGGGGCCAACGTCCTGACTTTC. Its translation is CASSRNTLSGANVLTF. Filled out from reference TRBV28 and TRBJ2-6, the complete variable domain reads DVKVTQSSRYLVKRTGEKVFLECVQDMDHENMFWYRQDPGLGLRLIYFSYDVKMKEKGDIPEGYSVSREKKERFSLILESASTNQTSMYLCASSRNTLSGANVLTFGAGSRLTVL.